This passage covers 30 T cell receptor beta chains from one sample sequenced in a study of graft-versus-host responses after intestinal transplantation. These receptors are not linked to any known antigen. This table comes from immunoSEQ multiplex PCR, and its TCRdb copy is limited to in-frame clones, with some not included. The sample yields 80,000 to 100,000 clones, roughly 91% seen once. Sequenced material: unstimulated CD4+ T cells sorted from spleen or lymph node cells, taken before intestinal transplant. All receptors derive from a human donor who received an intestinal transplant.

A single count supports this clone. The V call is TRBV28, the J call TRBJ2-7; 9 bases are a match to TRBD2. There are 13 residues in the CDR3. With 6 bases clipped from V and 6 bases from J, the junction kept 6 bases outside the gene matches. Germline CDR1 is MDHEN and CDR2 is SYDVKM. The DNA for the CDR3 is TGTGCCAGCAGCCACCCGACTAGCGGCGAGCAGTACTTC. Its protein is CASSHPTSGEQYF.

The chain links TRBV19 to TRBJ1-2; tentative D call: TRBD1 (5 bases). V was cut by 2 bases and J by 6 bases, with 16 bases left in between. Per germline, CDR1 LNHDA and CDR2 SQIVND (reference sequence). The CDR3 consists of 15 residues. Written as DNA, the CDR3 is TGTGCCAGTAGTATAAGCCAGGGAGGTTGGCATGGCTACACCTTC. Encoded protein: CASSISQGGWHGYTF.

The chain employs TRBV5-1 and TRBJ2-1; 8 bases line up with TRBD2. Trimming at V came to 2 bases and at J to 0 bases, leaving 7 bases not matched to a gene. Germline V gives CDR1 SGHRS, CDR2 YFSETQ. The length of the CDR3 is 17 residues. CDR3 residues: CASSFQTSDSSYNEQFF. Written as DNA, the CDR3 is TGCGCCAGCAGCTTCCAGACTAGCGATAGCTCCTACAATGAGCAGTTCTTC.

The chain combines TRBV28 with TRBJ2-7; TRBD1 might be the D (6 bases). The CDR3 spans 14 residues. CDR1 MDHEN and CDR2 SYDVKM come from the germline V gene. The V end was cut by 7 bases, the J end by 3 bases, with 16 bases between. The CDR3 protein is CASTKPGHFYEQYF. CDR3 in DNA: TGTGCCAGCACCAAACCGGGACACTTCTACGAGCAGTACTTC. Filled out from reference TRBV28 and TRBJ2-7, the complete variable domain reads DVKVTQSSRYLVKRTGEKVFLECVQDMDHENMFWYRQDPGLGLRLIYFSYDVKMKEKGDIPEGYSVSREKKERFSLILESASTNQTSMYLCASTKPGHFYEQYFGPGTRLTVT.

This clone was recorded once. Other DNA sequences in the sample encode the same CDR3. The chain combines TRBV28 with TRBJ2-7; D unclear. From germline, CDR1 is MDHEN and CDR2 SYDVKM. The CDR3 length is 13 residues. Trimming shortened V by 1 base and J by 3 bases, and 7 bases separated the two germline ends. CDR3 bases: TGTGCCAGCAGTTTATCCCCAGGCTACGAGCAGTACTTC. Its protein product is CASSLSPGYEQYF.

The chain couples TRBV6-1 to TRBJ1-1, with TRBD1 matching 8 bases. The germline V gene encodes CDR1 MNHNS and CDR2 SASEGT. The ends lost 8 bases at V and 0 bases at J; junction bases unmatched: 14. CDR3 length equals 17 residues. The CDR3 reads CASRGQGRFRVNTEAFF. The CDR3 DNA sequence: TGTGCCAGCCGTGGACAGGGCCGATTTCGAGTGAACACTGAAGCTTTCTTT.

This clone was counted between two and nine times. This chain connects TRBV6-1 to TRBJ1-2, with D unclear. Trimming removed 8 bases from V and 7 bases from J, with 11 bases in between. The CDR3 is 11 amino acids. CDR1 and CDR2 (germline): MNHNS, SASEGT. For the CDR3, the DNA is TGTGCCAGCGCCCTAGGCCTTGGCTACACCTTC. Translating gives CASALGLGYTF.

This clone was found once. The chain is built from TRBV29-1 and TRBJ1-2; D is unclear. In germline, CDR1 is SQVTM, CDR2 ANQGSEA. Trimming left V 7 bases short and J 8 bases short, with 17 bases between. The CDR3 sequence is 12 residues long. This CDR3 reads CSAQTALAGYTF. DNA for the CDR3: TGCAGCGCCCAGACCGCTCTAGCCGGCTACACCTTC.

CDR3 DNA sequence: TGTGCCAGTAGTGGTGCTAGCGGGAGCACTAGCACAGATACGCAGTATTTT. Its protein product is CASSGASGSTSTDTQYF. This chain uses TRBV19 with TRBJ2-3; 10 bases map to TRBD2. The CDR3 has 17 residues. The germline gives CDR1 LNHDA, CDR2 SQIVND (reference sequence). V lost 5 bases, J lost 0 bases, and 8 bases stayed unmatched.

The chain carries TRBV28 and TRBJ1-5; D is possibly TRBD1 (5 bases). Germline V gene data show CDR1 as MDHEN and CDR2 as SYDVKM. This CDR3 contains 14 residues. Trimming left V 7 bases short and J 2 bases short, with 12 bases between. CDR3: CASTQGGGNQPQHF. The CDR3 coding sequence is TGTGCCAGCACCCAGGGAGGGGGCAATCAGCCCCAGCATTTT.

V gene TRBV7-9 combines with J gene TRBJ2-7; 7 positions agree with TRBD1. CDR3 length: 13 residues. The J segment lost 7 bases and the V segment lost 5 bases, leaving 8 bases of the junction unmatched. Germline V gene data show CDR1 as SEHNR and CDR2 as FQNEAQ (reference sequence). CDR3 protein: CASSTGTAAEQYF. The CDR3 bases are TGTGCCAGCAGCACCGGGACAGCCGCGGAGCAGTACTTC. Looking up the rest from reference TRBV7-9 and TRBJ2-7 gives the full variable domain: DTGVSQNPRHKITKRGQNVTFRCDPISEHNRLYWYRQTLGQGPEFLTYFQNEAQLEKSRLLSDRFSAERPKGSFSTLEIQRTEQGDSAMYLCASSTGTAAEQYFGPGTRLTVT.

The chain links TRBV5-4 to TRBJ2-5, with 8 bases aligning to TRBD2. The CDR3 is made up of 14 amino acids. The germline CDR1 and CDR2 sequences are SGHNT and YYREEE (reference sequence). Trimming cost V 0 bases and J 5 bases; bases outside gene matches: 3. CDR3 amino acids: CASSLGPGGETQYF. CDR3 sequence (DNA): TGTGCCAGCAGCTTGGGCCCGGGAGGGGAGACCCAGTACTTC.

J is TRBJ2-2 and V is TRBV18; 13 positions match TRBD2. V trimming: 2 bases; J trimming: 4 bases; junction bases outside the gene matches: 7. CDR3 size: 18 residues. Germline V CDR1 and CDR2: KGHSH, LQKENI. CDR3 in DNA: TGTGCCAGCTCACCAAAAGGACTAGCGGGGGTCAGCACCGGGGAGCTGTTTTTT. It yields the protein CASSPKGLAGVSTGELFF.

The V and J genes are TRBV9 and TRBJ1-1; the D gene is possibly TRBD1 (5 bases). Trimming removed 3 bases from V and 3 bases from J, with 18 bases in between. The germline V gene encodes CDR1 SGDLS and CDR2 YYNGEE. CDR3 length: 16 amino acids. For the CDR3, the DNA is TGTGCCAGCAGCGCCACTTCGGGGGGGTTATACACTGAAGCTTTCTTT. Translated, it gives CASSATSGGLYTEAFF. The full variable domain, with the rest looked up from reference TRBV9 and TRBJ1-1, is DSGVTQTPKHLITATGQRVTLRCSPRSGDLSVYWYQQSLDQGLQFLIQYYNGEERAKGNILERFSAQQFPDLHSELNLSSLELGDSALYFCASSATSGGLYTEAFFGQGTRLTVV.

The chain uses TRBV5-1 and TRBJ2-7; D is possibly TRBD1 (6 bases). Trimming removed 0 bases from V and 4 bases from J, with 11 bases in between. CDR1 and CDR2 from the germline V gene are SGHRS and YFSETQ. The CDR3 is 14 residues long. CDR3 DNA: TGCGCCAGCAGCTTGGACAGGGTTTTGTACGAGCAGTACTTC. This codes for CASSLDRVLYEQYF.

The chain uses TRBV11-2 and TRBJ2-3; 10 bases fit TRBD1. Looked up from germline, CDR1 is SGHAT and CDR2 is FQNNGV. The CDR3 length is 20 residues. With V trimmed by 0 bases and J by 3 bases, 15 bases remained unmatched. The CDR3 DNA reads TGTGCCAGCAGCTTAGATTTGATAGTTCCGGGACAGGGGATGACAGATACGCAGTATTTT. This codes for CASSLDLIVPGQGMTDTQYF. Filled out from reference TRBV11-2 and TRBJ2-3, the complete variable domain reads EAGVAQSPRYKIIEKRQSVAFWCNPISGHATLYWYQQILGQGPKLLIQFQNNGVVDDSQLPKDRFSAERLKGVDSTLKIQPAKLEDSAVYLCASSLDLIVPGQGMTDTQYFGPGTRLTVL.

The chain combines TRBV7-3 with TRBJ1-5, with D possibly being TRBD1 (5 bases). CDR3 length: 14 amino acids. Per the germline V gene, CDR1 is SGHTA and CDR2 is FQGTGA. Between the trimmed V and J ends, which lost 0 bases and 5 bases, there was a span of 8 bases. CDR3 amino acids: CASSLTGPDQPQHF. The CDR3 DNA sequence: TGTGCCAGCAGCTTAACGGGGCCAGATCAGCCCCAGCATTTT.

V gene TRBV10-3 combines with J gene TRBJ2-7; 10 bases map to TRBD2. CDR3 size: 16 residues. Germline CDR1 reads ENHRY; CDR2 reads SYGVKD. With V trimmed by 0 bases and J by 3 bases, 5 bases remained unmatched. The CDR3 DNA reads as TGTGCCATCAGTGAGTCAAGCGGGAGGGCCGTCTACGAGCAGTACTTC. Residues: CAISESSGRAVYEQYF.

This clone was recorded a few times. The V call is TRBV7-9, the J call TRBJ1-1; 8 bases fit TRBD1. The CDR3 length is 15 residues. V shed 3 bases and J 3 bases; nucleotides not matched to a gene: 6. Germline loops: CDR1 SEHNR, CDR2 FQNEAQ (reference sequence). Here the CDR3 DNA reads TGTGCCAGCAGCTTTGCAGGGGGCGCGGACACTGAAGCTTTCTTT. As protein: CASSFAGGADTEAFF.

The chain employs TRBV10-3 and TRBJ1-6; 7 bases map to TRBD1. V lost 7 bases, J lost 7 bases, and 4 bases stayed unmatched. The germline gives CDR1 ENHRY, CDR2 SYGVKD. The CDR3 runs to 13 residues. CDR3 sequence: CAITEGANSPLHF. The DNA of the CDR3 is TGTGCCATCACAGAGGGGGCGAATTCACCCCTCCACTTT.

The V call is TRBV18, the J call TRBJ1-5; D unclear. Germline V lookup: CDR1 KGHSH, CDR2 LQKENI. Trimming cost V 4 bases and J 1 base, with 5 bases left between them. The CDR3 is 13 amino acids. The CDR3 loop is CASSLGSNQPQHF. DNA for the CDR3: TGTGCCAGCTCACTCGGGAGCAATCAGCCCCAGCATTTT.

This chain connects TRBV27 to TRBJ1-4; TRBD1 aligns across 8 bases. After removal of 5 bases from V and 8 bases from J, the junction contained 7 bases not matched to a gene. There are 14 residues in the CDR3. Per the germline V gene, CDR1 is MNHEY and CDR2 is SMNVEV (reference sequence). The CDR3 bases are TGTGCCAGCAGTCCACAGGGGGGTAGAGAAAAACTGTTTTTT. This codes for CASSPQGGREKLFF. Filled out from reference TRBV27 and TRBJ1-4, the complete variable domain reads EAQVTQNPRYLITVTGKKLTVTCSQNMNHEYMSWYRQDPGLGLRQIYYSMNVEVTDKGDVPEGYKVSRKEKRNFPLILESPSPNQTSLYFCASSPQGGREKLFFGSGTQLSVL.

This chain joins TRBV19 and TRBJ1-5, with TRBD1 matching 10 bases. Per germline, CDR1 LNHDA and CDR2 SQIVND (reference sequence). Trimming removed 7 bases from V and 5 bases from J; junction bases left unmatched: 8. The CDR3 is 15 amino acids. The CDR3 is CASTPDRGLDQPQHF. The CDR3 DNA reads TGTGCCAGTACCCCCGACAGGGGGCTAGATCAGCCCCAGCATTTT. Together with reference TRBV19 and TRBJ1-5, the CDR3 gives the full variable domain: DGGITQSPKYLFRKEGQNVTLSCEQNLNHDAMYWYRQDPGQGLRLIYYSQIVNDFQKGDIAEGYSVSREKKESFPLTVTSAQKNPTAFYLCASTPDRGLDQPQHFGDGTRLSIL.

The chain couples TRBV6-1 to TRBJ1-2; 8 nucleotides line up with TRBD1. Losses at the gene ends were 7 bases for V and 4 bases for J; bases not matched to a gene: 2. The CDR3 spans 12 residues. Per the germline V gene, CDR1 is MNHNS and CDR2 is SASEGT. CDR3 protein: CASITGGYGYTF. Here the CDR3 DNA reads TGTGCCAGCATCACAGGGGGCTATGGCTACACCTTC.

CDR3 nucleotide sequence: TGCGCCAGCAGCTTGGGGGACACCACCTACGAGCAGTACTTC. Its protein product is CASSLGDTTYEQYF. The rearrangement uses TRBV5-1 and TRBJ2-7, with a tentative D call TRBD1 (6 bases). The V and J ends lost 0 bases and 2 bases respectively, with 9 bases between them. The CDR3 covers 14 residues. Germline loops: CDR1 SGHRS, CDR2 YFSETQ.

This sequence joins TRBV6-1 and TRBJ2-7, with D tentatively TRBD2 (6 bases). The V gene's germline CDR1 is MNHNS and CDR2 SASEGT. The CDR3 contains 12 residues. The V gene lost 8 bases and the J gene lost 4 bases, with 12 bases spanning the gap. CDR3 DNA: TGTGCCAGCCGTAGGGAGGCGTACGAGCAGTACTTC. Translating gives CASRREAYEQYF.

J is TRBJ2-5 and V is TRBV2; tentative D call: TRBD1 (6 bases). Per the germline V gene, CDR1 is SNHLY and CDR2 is FYNNEI. V lost 4 bases to trimming and J lost 3 bases, with 9 bases between them. This CDR3 is 13 amino acids long. CDR3 sequence reads: CASSAGTKETQYF. CDR3 nucleotide sequence: TGTGCCAGCAGTGCCGGGACAAAAGAGACCCAGTACTTC. The whole variable domain, remainder taken from reference TRBV2 and TRBJ2-5, is EPEVTQTPSHQVTQMGQEVILRCVPISNHLYFYWYRQILGQKVEFLVSFYNNEISEKSEIFDDQFSVERPDGSNFTLKIRSTKLEDSAMYFCASSAGTKETQYFGPGTRLLVL.

With respect to this clone: The sample contains more than one DNA sequence encoding this CDR3. This rearrangement joins TRBV5-1 to TRBJ2-3; 9 bases align to TRBD1. With V trimmed by 2 bases and J by 3 bases, 4 bases remained unmatched. This CDR3 has 15 residues. CDR1 and CDR2 (germline): SGHRS, YFSETQ. The DNA of the CDR3 is TGCGCCAGCAGCTTACAGGGGGCCGGTACAGATACGCAGTATTTT. As protein: CASSLQGAGTDTQYF.

The chain has TRBV6-5 and TRBJ2-1; D uncertain. V dropped 4 bases and J dropped 5 bases, with 3 bases sitting between them. The CDR3 consists of 11 residues. The germline V gene has CDR1 MNHEY and CDR2 SVGAGI. The CDR3: CASSFDNEQFF. The CDR3 bases are TGTGCCAGCAGTTTCGACAATGAGCAGTTCTTC.

The V gene is TRBV7-3, the J gene TRBJ2-5; 11 nucleotides align to TRBD2. The CDR3 spans 15 residues. CDR1 and CDR2 (germline): SGHTA, FQGTGA. Germline trimming cut 5 bases from V and 2 bases from J; bases unmatched to any gene: 4. CDR3 in amino acids: CASSRGTSGQETQYF. The CDR3 DNA reads as TGTGCCAGCAGCCGAGGGACTAGCGGACAAGAGACCCAGTACTTC.